This T cell receptor (beta chain) was captured by sequencing in a study of T and B cells in COVID-19 patients. Looking at the study overall: COVID-19 patients gave peripheral blood either during active infection or after recovery.

The CDR3 has 15 amino acids. Per the germline V gene, CDR1 is SGHDN and CDR2 is FVKESK. The germline V and J ends were trimmed by 4 bases and 0 bases, with 11 bases remaining between them. BIOMED2 TRB-A/B primer pools were used in multiplex TRB PCR. Each CDR3 protein gets one entry after TCRdb re-called the multiplex PCR reads with MiXCR. Of more than 15,000 distinct CDR3 sequences listed, roughly 36% are singletons. Each TRB amplification used roughly 220-550 ng of genomic DNA from blood. The source material was blood. This chain connects TRBV14 to TRBJ2-3, with a possible D match to TRBD2 (5 bases). The sequence derives from a human donor with active COVID-19. The CDR3 here is CASSLPGVSTDTQYF. The CDR3 DNA sequence: TGTGCCAGCAGCCTGCCCGGGGTGAGCACAGATACGCAGTATTTT. The full variable domain, with the rest looked up from reference TRBV14 and TRBJ2-3, is EAGVTQFPSHSVIEKGQTVTLRCDPISGHDNLYWYRRVMGKEIKFLLHFVKESKQDESGMPNNRFLAERTGGTYSTLKVQPAELEDSGVYFCASSLPGVSTDTQYFGPGTRLTVL.